Sequencing of this TCR beta chain was carried out in a study of human T cells and chemical hapten exposure. The overall study: Upper inner arm skin measuring around 2 cm by around 2 cm received 2% DPC for sensitization. Alopecia areata, totalis or universalis affected patients who were mostly female.

MiXCR was run by TCRdb on the RACE reads, yielding one entry per CDR3 protein. The table includes 140,000 or so distinct CDR3 sequences, around 11% detected once. This clonotype appeared a few times. The time point is: patch test 2, 6 weeks after DPC sensitization. Specified treatment: therapeutic diphenylcyclopropenone sensitization with weekly scalp DPC. Sequenced here: whole blood, sampled in connection with sensitization to the hapten diphenylcyclopropenone (DPC). This receptor was identified in a woman aged 50 to 60 with alopecia areata. Some clones in this sample may be carry-over from other donors' samples.

This CDR3 reads CASSSQYEQYF. CDR3 nucleotides: TGTGCCAGCAGCTCACAATACGAGCAGTACTTC. The rearrangement joins TRBV11-2 to TRBJ2-7; D uncertain. Per the germline V gene, CDR1 is SGHAT and CDR2 is FQNNGV. V was pared by 4 bases and J by 4 bases, with 5 bases between. The CDR3 has 11 residues. Full variable domain (remainder filled in from reference TRBV11-2 and TRBJ2-7): EAGVAQSPRYKIIEKRQSVAFWCNPISGHATLYWYQQILGQGPKLLIQFQNNGVVDDSQLPKDRFSAERLKGVDSTLKIQPAKLEDSAVYLCASSSQYEQYFGPGTRLTVT.